These 5 T cell receptor beta chains were sequenced from one sample in a study of blood T cells in healthy people across ages. Using a J-beta primer mix together with a sample-barcoded 5' primer, a second PCR was run for roughly 6 to 12 cycles. TCRdb fed the 5' RACE reads into MiXCR, producing one record per CDR3 protein. Here the sample spans approximately 1.5 million distinct CDR3 sequences, about 31% being singletons. Sequencing was carried out using blood. Receptor source: a young woman in good health.

This clonotype has just one count. The chain is built from TRBV20-1 and TRBJ2-4; D unresolved. Trimming cost V 3 bases and J 2 bases, with 14 bases left between them. The CDR3 loop spans 15 amino acids. Germline V gene lookup returns CDR1 DFQATT and CDR2 SNEGSKA (reference sequence). CDR3 protein: CSASPSWATKNIQYF. CDR3 DNA sequence: TGCAGTGCTAGCCCTAGTTGGGCTACCAAAAACATTCAGTACTTC.

V gene TRBV29-1 combines with J gene TRBJ1-2; D gene unclear. There are 13 residues in the CDR3. V was cut by 5 bases and J by 8 bases, with 18 bases left in between. Germline V gene lookup returns CDR1 SQVTM and CDR2 ANQGSEA. Here the CDR3 reads CSVSSDLPPGYTF. CDR3 bases: TGCAGCGTTAGTTCTGACCTCCCCCCGGGCTACACCTTC. Full variable domain (missing parts from reference TRBV29-1 and TRBJ1-2): SAVISQKPSRDICQRGTSLTIQCQVDSQVTMMFWYRQQPGQSLTLIATANQGSEATYESGFVIDKFPISRPNLTFSTLTVSNMSPEDSSIYLCSVSSDLPPGYTFGSGTRLTVV.

With regard to this clonotype: A much larger clone lies a single base off, so this may be a read error. This rearrangement joins TRBV29-1 to TRBJ2-6; TRBD1 matches at 7 bases. This CDR3 spans 16 amino acids. Germline loops: CDR1 SQVTM, CDR2 ANQGSEA. The CDR3, as DNA: TGCAGCATTGAAGATGACCAGGGGGCTGGGGCCAACGTCCTGACTTTC. Its protein product is CSIEDDQGAGANVLTF.

The V call is TRBV9, the J call TRBJ2-5, with D unresolved. This CDR3 contains 13 residues. Deletions cut 3 bases from V and 3 bases from J, with 9 bases between. The germline gives CDR1 SGDLS, CDR2 YYNGEE. This CDR3 is CASSGGIEETQYF. The DNA for the CDR3 is TGTGCCAGCAGCGGTGGTATCGAAGAGACCCAGTACTTC.

This clonotype was detected only a few times. The rearrangement links TRBV29-1 to TRBJ1-1; 7 bases fit TRBD1. The CDR3 covers 10 residues. CDR1 SQVTM and CDR2 ANQGSEA come from the germline V gene. The V gene end was trimmed by 6 bases and the J gene end by 10 bases; junction bases not matched to a gene: 5. Here the CDR3 reads CSVVTGVAFF. The CDR3 bases are TGCAGCGTGGTTACAGGGGTAGCTTTCTTT.